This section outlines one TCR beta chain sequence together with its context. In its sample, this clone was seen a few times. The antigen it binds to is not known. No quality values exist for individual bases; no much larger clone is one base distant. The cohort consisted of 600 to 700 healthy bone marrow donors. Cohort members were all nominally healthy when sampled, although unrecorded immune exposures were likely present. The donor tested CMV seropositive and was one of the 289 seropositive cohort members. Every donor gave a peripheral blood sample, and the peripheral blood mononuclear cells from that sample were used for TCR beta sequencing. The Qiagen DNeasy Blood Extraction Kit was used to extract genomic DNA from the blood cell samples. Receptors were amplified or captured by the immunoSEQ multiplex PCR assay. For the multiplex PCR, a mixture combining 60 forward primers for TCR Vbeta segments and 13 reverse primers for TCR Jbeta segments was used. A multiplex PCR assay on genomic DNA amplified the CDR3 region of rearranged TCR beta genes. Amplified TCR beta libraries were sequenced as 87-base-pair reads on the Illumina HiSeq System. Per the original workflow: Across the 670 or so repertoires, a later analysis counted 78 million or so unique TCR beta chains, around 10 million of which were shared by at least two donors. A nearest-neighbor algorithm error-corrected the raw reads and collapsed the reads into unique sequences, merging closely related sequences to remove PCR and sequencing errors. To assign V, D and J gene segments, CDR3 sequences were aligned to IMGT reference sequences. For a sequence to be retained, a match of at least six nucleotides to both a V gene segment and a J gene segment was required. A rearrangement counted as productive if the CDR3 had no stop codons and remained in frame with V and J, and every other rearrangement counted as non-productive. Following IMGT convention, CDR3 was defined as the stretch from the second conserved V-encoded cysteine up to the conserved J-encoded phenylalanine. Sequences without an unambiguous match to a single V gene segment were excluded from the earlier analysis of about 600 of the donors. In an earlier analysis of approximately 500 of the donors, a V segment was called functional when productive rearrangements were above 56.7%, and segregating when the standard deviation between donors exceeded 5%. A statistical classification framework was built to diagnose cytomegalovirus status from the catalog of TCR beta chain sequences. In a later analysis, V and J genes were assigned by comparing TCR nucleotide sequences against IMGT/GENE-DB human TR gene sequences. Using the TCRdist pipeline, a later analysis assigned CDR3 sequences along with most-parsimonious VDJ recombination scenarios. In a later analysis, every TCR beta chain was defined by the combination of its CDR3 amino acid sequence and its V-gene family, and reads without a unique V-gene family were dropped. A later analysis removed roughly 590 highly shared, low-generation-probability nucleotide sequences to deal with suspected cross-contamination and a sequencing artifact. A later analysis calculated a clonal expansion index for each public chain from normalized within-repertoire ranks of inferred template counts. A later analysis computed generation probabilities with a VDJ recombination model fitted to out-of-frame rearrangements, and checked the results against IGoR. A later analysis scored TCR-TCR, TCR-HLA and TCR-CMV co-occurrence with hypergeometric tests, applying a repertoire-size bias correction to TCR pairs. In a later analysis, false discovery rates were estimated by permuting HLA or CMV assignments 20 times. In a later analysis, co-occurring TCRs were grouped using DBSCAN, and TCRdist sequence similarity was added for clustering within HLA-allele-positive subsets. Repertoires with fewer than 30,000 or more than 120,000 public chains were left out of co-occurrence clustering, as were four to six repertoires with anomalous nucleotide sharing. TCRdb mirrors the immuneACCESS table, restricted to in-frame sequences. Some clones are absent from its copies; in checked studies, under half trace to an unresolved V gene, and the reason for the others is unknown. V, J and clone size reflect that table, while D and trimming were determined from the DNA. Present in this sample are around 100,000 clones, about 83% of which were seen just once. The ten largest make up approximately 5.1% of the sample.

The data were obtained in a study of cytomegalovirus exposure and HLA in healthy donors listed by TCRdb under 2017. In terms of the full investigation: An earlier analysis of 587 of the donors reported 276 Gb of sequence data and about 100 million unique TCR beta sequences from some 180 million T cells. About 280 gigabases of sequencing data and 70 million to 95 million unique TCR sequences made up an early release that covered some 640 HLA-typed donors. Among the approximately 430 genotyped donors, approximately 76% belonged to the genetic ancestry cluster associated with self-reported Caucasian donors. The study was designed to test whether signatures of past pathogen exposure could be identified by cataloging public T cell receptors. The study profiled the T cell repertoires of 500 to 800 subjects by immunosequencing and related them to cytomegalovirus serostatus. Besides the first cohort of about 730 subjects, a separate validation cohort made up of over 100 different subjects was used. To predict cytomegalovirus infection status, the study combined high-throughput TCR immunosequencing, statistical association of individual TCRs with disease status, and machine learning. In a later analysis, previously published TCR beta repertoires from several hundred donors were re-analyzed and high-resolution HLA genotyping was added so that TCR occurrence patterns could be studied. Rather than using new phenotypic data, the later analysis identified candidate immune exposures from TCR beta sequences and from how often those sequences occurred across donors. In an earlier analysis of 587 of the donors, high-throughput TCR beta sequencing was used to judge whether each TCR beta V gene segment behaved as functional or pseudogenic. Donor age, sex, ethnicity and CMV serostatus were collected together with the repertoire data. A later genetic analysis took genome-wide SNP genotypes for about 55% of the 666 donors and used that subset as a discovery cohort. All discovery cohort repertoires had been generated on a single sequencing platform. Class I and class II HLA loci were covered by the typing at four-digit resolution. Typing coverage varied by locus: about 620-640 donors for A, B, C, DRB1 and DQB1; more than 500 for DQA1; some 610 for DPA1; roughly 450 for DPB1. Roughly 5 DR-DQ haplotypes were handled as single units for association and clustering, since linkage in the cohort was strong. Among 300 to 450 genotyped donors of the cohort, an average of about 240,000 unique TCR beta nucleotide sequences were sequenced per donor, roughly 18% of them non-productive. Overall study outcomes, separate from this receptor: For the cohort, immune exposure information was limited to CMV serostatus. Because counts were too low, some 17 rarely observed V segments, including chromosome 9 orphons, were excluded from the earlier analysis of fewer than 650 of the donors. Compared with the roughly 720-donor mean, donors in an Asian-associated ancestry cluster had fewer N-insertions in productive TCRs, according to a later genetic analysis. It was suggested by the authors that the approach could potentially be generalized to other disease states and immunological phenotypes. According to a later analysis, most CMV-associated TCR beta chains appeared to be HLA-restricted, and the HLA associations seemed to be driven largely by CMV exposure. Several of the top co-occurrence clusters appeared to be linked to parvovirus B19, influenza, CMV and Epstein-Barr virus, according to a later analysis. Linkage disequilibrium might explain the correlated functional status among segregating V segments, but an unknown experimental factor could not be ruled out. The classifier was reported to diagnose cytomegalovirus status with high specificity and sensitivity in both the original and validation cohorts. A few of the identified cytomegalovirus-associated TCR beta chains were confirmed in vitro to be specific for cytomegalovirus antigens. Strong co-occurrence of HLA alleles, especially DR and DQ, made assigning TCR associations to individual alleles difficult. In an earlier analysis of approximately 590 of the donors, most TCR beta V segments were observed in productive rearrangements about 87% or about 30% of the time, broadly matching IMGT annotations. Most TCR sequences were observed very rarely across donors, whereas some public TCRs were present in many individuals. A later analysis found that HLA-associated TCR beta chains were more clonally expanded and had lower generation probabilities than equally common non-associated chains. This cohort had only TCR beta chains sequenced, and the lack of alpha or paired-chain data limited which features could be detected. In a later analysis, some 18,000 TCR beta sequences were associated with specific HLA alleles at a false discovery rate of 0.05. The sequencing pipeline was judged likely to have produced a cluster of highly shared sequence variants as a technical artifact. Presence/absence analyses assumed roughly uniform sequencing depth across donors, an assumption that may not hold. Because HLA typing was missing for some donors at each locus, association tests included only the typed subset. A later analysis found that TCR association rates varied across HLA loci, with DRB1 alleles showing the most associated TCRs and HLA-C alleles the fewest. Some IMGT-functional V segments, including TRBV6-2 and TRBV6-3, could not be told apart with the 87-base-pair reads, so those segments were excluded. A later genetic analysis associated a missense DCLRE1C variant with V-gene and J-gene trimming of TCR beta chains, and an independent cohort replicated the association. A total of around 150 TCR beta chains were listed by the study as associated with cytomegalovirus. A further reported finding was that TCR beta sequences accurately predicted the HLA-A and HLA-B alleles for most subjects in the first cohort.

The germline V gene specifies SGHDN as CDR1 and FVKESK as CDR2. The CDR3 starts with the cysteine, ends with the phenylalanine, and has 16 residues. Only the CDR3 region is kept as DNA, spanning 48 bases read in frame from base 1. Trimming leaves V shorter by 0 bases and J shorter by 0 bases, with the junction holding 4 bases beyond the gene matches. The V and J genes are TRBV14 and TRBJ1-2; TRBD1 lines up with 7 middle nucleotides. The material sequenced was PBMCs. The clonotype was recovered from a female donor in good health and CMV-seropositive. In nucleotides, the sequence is TGTGCCAGCAGCCAAGAGGAACAGGGGACTAACTATGGCTACACCTTC. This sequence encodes CASSQEEQGTNYGYTF.